A selection of T cell receptor beta chains follows, all from one sample in a study of blood T cell repertoires in COVID-19. Some clones are missing from TCRdb's copy, which holds only in-frame ones; the method was immunoSEQ multiplex PCR. The data hold about 200,000 clones, with roughly four fifths observed a single time. The sequencing input was peripheral blood. The receptors come from a woman in her 70s with active or convalescent COVID-19. The CDR3 runs from the conserved cysteine through the conserved F or W. D genes are given only for firm matches. The size field is filled for only some rows; it gives once, few, many or a size class.

CDR3aa: CATSDPIGGSTQYF
CDR3nt: TGTGCCACCAGTGATCCTATTGGCGGGAGTACGCAGTATTTT
v_gene: TRBV24-1
j_gene: TRBJ2-3
d_gene: TRBD2
abundance: -

CDR3aa: CASERQGNYEQYF
CDR3nt: TGTGCCAGCGAGCGCCAGGGGAACTACGAGCAGTACTTC
v_gene: TRBV7-9
j_gene: TRBJ2-7
d_gene: -
abundance: -

CDR3aa: CASSYGVRGTGELFF
CDR3nt: TGTGCCAGCAGTTACGGGGTCAGGGGCACCGGGGAGCTGTTTTTT
v_gene: TRBV6-2/TRBV6-3
j_gene: TRBJ2-2
d_gene: -
abundance: -

CDR3aa: CAWRGRGLGNEQYF
CDR3nt: TGTGCCTGGAGGGGCAGGGGGCTAGGGAACGAGCAGTACTTC
v_gene: TRBV30
j_gene: TRBJ2-7
d_gene: TRBD1
abundance: -

CDR3aa: CASSEFNEQYF
CDR3nt: TGTGCCAGCAGTGAGTTTAACGAGCAGTACTTC
v_gene: TRBV6-1
j_gene: TRBJ2-7
d_gene: -
abundance: -

CDR3aa: CAWKGHRGYEQYF
CDR3nt: TGTGCCTGGAAGGGCCACAGGGGCTACGAGCAGTACTTC
v_gene: TRBV30
j_gene: TRBJ2-7
d_gene: TRBD1
abundance: -

CDR3aa: CASSPAPGSRLNSPLHF
CDR3nt: TGTGCCAGCAGCCCAGCCCCGGGGAGCAGGTTAAATTCACCCCTCCACTTT
v_gene: TRBV9
j_gene: TRBJ1-6
d_gene: -
abundance: -

CDR3aa: CASSADRGETQYF
CDR3nt: TGTGCCAGCAGCGCAGACAGGGGAGAGACCCAGTACTTC
v_gene: TRBV6-5
j_gene: TRBJ2-5
d_gene: TRBD1
abundance: -

CDR3aa: CASSMLYRGRGGEQFF
CDR3nt: TGTGCCAGTAGTATGTTGTACAGGGGGCGAGGTGGTGAGCAGTTCTTC
v_gene: TRBV19
j_gene: TRBJ2-1
d_gene: TRBD1
abundance: -

CDR3aa: CATSDGLGTEANEQFF
CDR3nt: TGTGCCACCAGTGACGGACTCGGGACTGAGGCGAATGAGCAGTTCTTC
v_gene: TRBV24-1
j_gene: TRBJ2-1
d_gene: -
abundance: -

CDR3aa: CASSSPGLVAETQYF
CDR3nt: TGTGCCAGCAGTTCCCCCGGTCTAGTCGCGGAGACCCAGTACTTC
v_gene: TRBV6-2/TRBV6-3
j_gene: TRBJ2-5
d_gene: -
abundance: -

CDR3aa: CASSLSGGLNEKLFF
CDR3nt: TGTGCCAGCAGCTTATCGGGGGGACTTAATGAAAAACTGTTTTTT
v_gene: TRBV7-2
j_gene: TRBJ1-4
d_gene: -
abundance: -

CDR3aa: CASSATGNTEAFF
CDR3nt: TGTGCCAGCTCGGCGACAGGGAACACTGAAGCTTTCTTT
v_gene: TRBV18
j_gene: TRBJ1-1
d_gene: -
abundance: -

CDR3aa: CASSLLNEQFF
CDR3nt: TGTGCCAGCAGCCTTCTAAATGAGCAGTTCTTC
v_gene: TRBV3-1/TRBV3-2
j_gene: TRBJ2-1
d_gene: -
abundance: -

CDR3aa: CASSLGGDLQPQHF
CDR3nt: TGTGCCAGCAGCTTAGGGGGGGATTTGCAGCCCCAGCATTTT
v_gene: TRBV7-9
j_gene: TRBJ1-5
d_gene: -
abundance: -

CDR3aa: CASSQAADRGPKVSYNSPLHF
CDR3nt: TGCGCCAGCAGCCAAGCCGCCGACAGGGGGCCGAAAGTCTCCTATAATTCACCCCTCCACTTT
v_gene: TRBV4-1
j_gene: TRBJ1-6
d_gene: TRBD1
abundance: few

CDR3aa: CASSLAGGPSTDTQYF
CDR3nt: TGTGCCAGCAGCTTAGCGGGAGGGCCCAGCACAGATACGCAGTATTTT
v_gene: TRBV7-9
j_gene: TRBJ2-3
d_gene: TRBD2
abundance: -

CDR3aa: CASSGPGDLYEQYF
CDR3nt: TGTGCCAGCAGCGGGCCGGGGGACCTCTACGAGCAGTACTTC
v_gene: TRBV5-4
j_gene: TRBJ2-7
d_gene: -
abundance: -

CDR3aa: CASSPGINIGLTEAFF
CDR3nt: TGTGCCAGCAGTCCGGGAATTAATATTGGGTTGACTGAAGCTTTCTTT
v_gene: TRBV28
j_gene: TRBJ1-1
d_gene: -
abundance: -

CDR3aa: CASSVGLTGSGELFF
CDR3nt: TGTGCCAGCAGCGTAGGGTTAACAGGATCCGGGGAGCTGTTTTTT
v_gene: TRBV9
j_gene: TRBJ2-2
d_gene: -
abundance: -

CDR3aa: CASSPRDSVGAFF
CDR3nt: TGTGCCAGCAGCCCCAGGGACAGCGTCGGGGCTTTCTTT
v_gene: TRBV7-9
j_gene: TRBJ1-1
d_gene: TRBD1
abundance: -

CDR3aa: CASSIVAGKGNYEQYF
CDR3nt: TGTGCCAGTAGTATAGTTGCAGGAAAGGGGAACTACGAGCAGTACTTC
v_gene: TRBV19
j_gene: TRBJ2-7
d_gene: -
abundance: -

CDR3aa: CSASSGFVVSSPLHF
CDR3nt: TGCAGTGCTAGTTCCGGGTTCGTGGTTAGCTCACCCCTCCACTTT
v_gene: TRBV20-1
j_gene: TRBJ1-6
d_gene: -
abundance: -

CDR3aa: CASSLRAGQGDYGYTF
CDR3nt: TGTGCCAGCAGCCTAAGGGCGGGACAGGGTGACTATGGCTACACCTTC
v_gene: TRBV14
j_gene: TRBJ1-2
d_gene: TRBD1
abundance: -

CDR3aa: CASRGTSGISPRETQYF
CDR3nt: TGCGCCAGCAGGGGGACTAGCGGGATCAGCCCGCGAGAGACCCAGTACTTC
v_gene: TRBV5-1
j_gene: TRBJ2-5
d_gene: TRBD2
abundance: -

CDR3aa: CASSEARGVENIQYF
CDR3nt: TGTGCCAGCAGTGAAGCCAGGGGGGTCGAAAACATTCAGTACTTC
v_gene: TRBV25-1
j_gene: TRBJ2-4
d_gene: -
abundance: -

CDR3aa: CSIPRQGDEAFF
CDR3nt: TGCAGCATTCCACGCCAGGGGGACGAAGCTTTCTTT
v_gene: TRBV29-1
j_gene: TRBJ1-1
d_gene: TRBD1
abundance: -

CDR3aa: CASSVAASGGTDTQYF
CDR3nt: TGTGCCAGCAGCGTAGCGGCTAGCGGGGGCACAGATACGCAGTATTTT
v_gene: TRBV9
j_gene: TRBJ2-3
d_gene: TRBD2
abundance: -

CDR3aa: CATSPDSQGRNGYTF
CDR3nt: TGTGCCACCAGCCCCGACTCACAGGGGCGAAATGGCTACACCTTC
v_gene: TRBV15
j_gene: TRBJ1-2
d_gene: TRBD1
abundance: -

CDR3aa: CASRLAGGGNEQFF
CDR3nt: TGTGCCAGCCGACTAGCGGGAGGAGGTAATGAGCAGTTCTTC
v_gene: TRBV28
j_gene: TRBJ2-1
d_gene: TRBD2
abundance: -

CDR3aa: CASSLAGTESYNEQFF
CDR3nt: TGCGCCAGCAGCCTGGCCGGGACAGAGTCCTACAATGAGCAGTTCTTC
v_gene: TRBV5-1
j_gene: TRBJ2-1
d_gene: TRBD1
abundance: once

CDR3aa: CASSLVAGNPEQYF
CDR3nt: TGTGCCAGCAGTTTGGTAGCGGGAAATCCCGAGCAGTACTTC
v_gene: TRBV27
j_gene: TRBJ2-7
d_gene: TRBD2
abundance: -

CDR3aa: CASSTTESNQPQHF
CDR3nt: TGCGCCAGCAGCACGACAGAGTCTAATCAGCCCCAGCATTTT
v_gene: TRBV4-1
j_gene: TRBJ1-5
d_gene: -
abundance: -

CDR3aa: CASSQFSGTGRSANYGYTF
CDR3nt: TGTGCCAGCAGCCAATTCTCCGGGACAGGGCGCTCTGCTAACTATGGCTACACCTTC
v_gene: TRBV3-1/TRBV3-2
j_gene: TRBJ1-2
d_gene: TRBD1
abundance: once

CDR3aa: CASSFKPGTGELFF
CDR3nt: TGTGCCAGCAGCTTCAAACCCGGGACCGGGGAGCTGTTTTTT
v_gene: TRBV7-3
j_gene: TRBJ2-2
d_gene: -
abundance: -